The rows below give T cell receptor beta chains drawn from one sample of a study of PD-L1 blockade in urothelial cancer. Measured with immunoSEQ multiplex PCR; TCRdb has only the in-frame clones, and not every one. The table records 100,000 or so clones, 90% to 95% of them present only once. The source was PBMCs, collected around atezolizumab (anti-PD-L1) treatment. The receptor source for this set is a woman aged 80 or over with urothelial cancer. Both conserved end residues are part of each CDR3. The D gene is left open where the match is weak. Clone size is not always given. Where it is, it says once, few, many or a class for expanded clones.

TRBV19,TRBD2,TRBJ2-1,.,TGTGCCACCAAAGGAGCTAGCGGGAGTCGGAATGAGCAGTTCTTC,CATKGASGSRNEQFF
TRBV6-6,.,TRBJ1-3,.,TGTGCCAGCAGTCCTATTCGGAGCTCTGGAAACACCATATATTTT,CASSPIRSSGNTIYF
TRBV2,.,TRBJ2-7,many,TGTGCCAGCATGCGTAGCTACGAGCAGTACTTC,CASMRSYEQYF
TRBV9,TRBD1,TRBJ1-1,few,TGTGCCAGCAGCGTAGGACAGGGGGTCCCTGAAGCTTTCTTT,CASSVGQGVPEAFF
TRBV7-7,.,TRBJ2-2,.,TGTGCCAGCAGCCCCTCGAACACCGGGGAGCTGTTTTTT,CASSPSNTGELFF
TRBV5-1,TRBD1,TRBJ1-4,.,TGCGCCAGCAGCTTGCCGCAGGGGGGAGGAGAAAAACTGTTTTTT,CASSLPQGGGEKLFF
TRBV6-6,TRBD1,TRBJ2-1,.,TGTGCCAGCACAACCACTACCGGGACAGGGGGCAATGAGCAGTTCTTC,CASTTTTGTGGNEQFF
TRBV5-1,.,TRBJ1-1,.,TGCGCCAGCAGCTTGGGGGGAGAGGCCACTGAAGCTTTCTTT,CASSLGGEATEAFF
TRBV5-1,.,TRBJ2-2,.,TGCGCCAGCAGCTTGGACGGGAGAGGTATCGGGGAGCTGTTTTTT,CASSLDGRGIGELFF
TRBV5-1,.,TRBJ1-3,.,TGCGCCAGCAGCTCCTCAGGGGTCTCTGGAAACACCATATATTTT,CASSSSGVSGNTIYF
TRBV19,.,TRBJ2-7,.,TGTGCCAGTAGTACCACCACCACCGGGAGCCCCTACGAGCAGTACTTC,CASSTTTTGSPYEQYF
TRBV28,TRBD1,TRBJ1-2,.,TGTGCCAGCAGGGGACAGGGATACTATGGCTACACCTTC,CASRGQGYYGYTF
TRBV7-2,TRBD2,TRBJ2-1,.,TGTGCCAGCAGACGATCGACTAGCGGCCACAATGAGCAGTTCTTC,CASRRSTSGHNEQFF
TRBV30,.,TRBJ1-5,.,TGTGCCTGGAGATCCCCGAACAGTCAGCCCCAGCATTTT,CAWRSPNSQPQHF
TRBV18,.,TRBJ1-4,.,TGTGCCAGCTCACCCCCGGGTCCAACTAATGAAAAACTGTTTTTT,CASSPPGPTNEKLFF
TRBV29-1,TRBD2,TRBJ2-5,.,TGCAGCGTTGACCGGGGGGGCAAAAAGACCCAGTACTTC,CSVDRGGKKTQYF
TRBV11-2,TRBD2,TRBJ2-7,.,TGTGCCAGCAGCACGGGACTAGACGTAGGGGAGCAGTACTTC,CASSTGLDVGEQYF
TRBV7-2,.,TRBJ1-1,.,TGTGCCAGCGGCCATACCGGGACAGAAGCTTTCTTT,CASGHTGTEAFF
TRBV21-1,.,TRBJ1-5,.,TGTGCCAGCAGCACCTTGGACAGGCTCAATCAGCCCCAGCATTTT,CASSTLDRLNQPQHF
TRBV5-1,TRBD2,TRBJ2-1,.,TGCGCCAGCAGCTTGAATGCGGGAGGGGGGAATGAGCAGTTCTTC,CASSLNAGGGNEQFF
TRBV2,.,TRBJ2-1,.,TGTGCCAGCAGTGAAGCGCTGGGGGGTGGTGAGCAGTTCTTC,CASSEALGGGEQFF
TRBV2,.,TRBJ2-7,once,TGTGCCAGCGTCTTTCGCCTCCGGGTCGGTTCCTACGAGCAGTACTTC,CASVFRLRVGSYEQYF
TRBV28,.,TRBJ2-3,.,TGTGCCACCAACAGCAATCAGCCCCAGTATTTT,CATNSNQPQYF
TRBV18,.,TRBJ1-5,.,TGTGCCAGCTCACCAACACAGGGTGCAGGACAGCCCCAGCATTTT,CASSPTQGAGQPQHF
TRBV2,.,TRBJ2-1,.,TGTGCCAGCAGTGAAGCAGGGAGCTCCTACAATGAGCAGTTCTTC,CASSEAGSSYNEQFF
TRBV7-3,TRBD2,TRBJ2-3,once,TGTGCCAGCAGCTCTAGCGGGAGTGGCACAGATACGCAGTATTTT,CASSSSGSGTDTQYF
TRBV23-1,.,TRBJ2-7,.,TGCGCCAGCAGTCAATCCGTAGTCCGGACGGAGGAACAGGGAACCTACGAGCAGTACTTC,CASSQSVVRTEEQGTYEQYF
TRBV10-3,.,TRBJ1-1,.,TGTGCCATCAGCCCCGACAGTCTGAACACTGAAGCTTTCTTT,CAISPDSLNTEAFF
TRBV28,TRBD2,TRBJ2-7,.,TGTGCCAGCAGTCATACTAGCGGAAACTACGAGCAGTACTTC,CASSHTSGNYEQYF
TRBV19,.,TRBJ2-3,few,TGTGCCAGTAGGACAGGTCGGAATACGCAGTATTTT,CASRTGRNTQYF
TRBV6-1,TRBD2,TRBJ2-1,.,TGTGCCAGCACCTCGGGGGGGGCGGGATACAATGAGCAGTTCTTC,CASTSGGAGYNEQFF
TRBV5-4,TRBD1,TRBJ2-7,.,TGTGCCAGCAGATTTGAGGGGGCTTACGAGCAGTACTTC,CASRFEGAYEQYF
TRBV10-3,.,TRBJ2-3,.,TGTGCCACCCTCCGTGGGGCGGGGGCTTTAGGCACAGATACGCAGTATTTT,CATLRGAGALGTDTQYF
TRBV4-2,.,TRBJ2-1,.,TGTGCCAGCAGCCAAGATTTTAGGGGGCGCGGGGACAATGAGCAGTTCTTC,CASSQDFRGRGDNEQFF
TRBV5-4,.,TRBJ2-5,.,TGTGCCAGCAGCTTGAGGGAGGAGACCCAGTACTTC,CASSLREETQYF
TRBV19,TRBD1,TRBJ2-2,few,TGTGCCACCACGACAGGGGGCATGTTTTCCGGGGAGCTGTTTTTT,CATTTGGMFSGELFF